The TCR beta chain under discussion was sequenced for a study of blood T cell repertoires in COVID-19. Whole-study context: T cells, B-cell-depleted T cells, or PBMCs provided the cDNA or gDNA that served as material.

A Seattle source enrolled patients during active infection and followed them longitudinally. Trimming took off 7 bases at V and 2 bases at J, with 11 bases between the two ends. Germline values: CDR1 SQVTM, CDR2 ANQGSEA. The CDR3 is 12 amino acids. Method: immunoSEQ multiplex PCR; TCRdb's copy keeps in-frame clones and lacks some. This sample yields some 500,000 clones, of which about 89% are seen a single time; 7.8% belongs to the top ten. The origin of this receptor is a woman aged 50 to 60 with COVID-19, enrolled during active disease. The chain is built from TRBV29-1 and TRBJ1-1; perhaps TRBD1 as D (5 bases). Material for sequencing was peripheral blood. The DNA of the CDR3 is TGCAGCGGTGGACACGGAAACACTGAAGCTTTCTTT. Its protein product is CSGGHGNTEAFF.